Listed below are T cell receptor beta chains from one sample, sequenced in a study of human T cells and chemical hapten exposure. Via MiXCR, TCRdb re-called the RACE reads, giving one row per CDR3 protein. The sample shows roughly 98,000 distinct CDR3 sequences, about an eighth of them seen only once. The sequences come from whole blood, collected in connection with sensitization to the hapten diphenylcyclopropenone (DPC). The receptors come from a middle-aged woman with alopecia areata. Some clones in this sample may be carry-over from other donors' samples. The CDR3 runs from the conserved cysteine through the conserved F or W. D genes are given only for firm matches. Size is stated for part of the rows, as once, few or many counts, or as a class when the clone is expanded.

size: few; V: TRBV7-2; J: TRBJ2-3; D: TRBD2; DNA: TGTGCCAGCAGCAAAAGGAGCGGGAGTGGGACAGATACGCAGTATTTT; CDR3: CASSKRSGSGTDTQYF
size: -; V: TRBV29-1; J: TRBJ2-5; D: -; DNA: TGCAGCGTATCGGGCCGGTGGGGGAGCGTAGAGACCCAGTACTTC; CDR3: CSVSGRWGSVETQYF
size: few; V: TRBV19; J: TRBJ1-2; D: -; DNA: TGTGCCAGTAGTATAGGAGGGCCCATTTGGGCTGGCTACACCTTC; CDR3: CASSIGGPIWAGYTF
size: -; V: TRBV6-5; J: TRBJ2-1; D: TRBD2; DNA: TGTGCCAGCAGTGGGCCTAGCGGGCGGATGTACAATGAGCAGTTCTTC; CDR3: CASSGPSGRMYNEQFF
size: many; V: TRBV18; J: TRBJ1-3; D: -; DNA: TGTGCCAGCCGACAGGAACTCTCTGGAAACACCATATATTTT; CDR3: CASRQELSGNTIYF
size: many; V: TRBV6-2/TRBV6-3; J: TRBJ2-3; D: -; DNA: TGTGCCAGCAGTTACTTGCAGGGGAATACGCAGTATTTT; CDR3: CASSYLQGNTQYF
size: -; V: TRBV5-1; J: TRBJ1-4; D: TRBD1; DNA: TGCGCCAGCAGCTCCCAGGGGGACTTCGGGGGTCCAACTAATGAAAAACTGTTTTTT; CDR3: CASSSQGDFGGPTNEKLFF
size: many; V: TRBV7-3; J: TRBJ2-3; D: -; DNA: TGTGCCAGCAGCTTAGGCGGGACTAGCACAGATACGCAGTATTTT; CDR3: CASSLGGTSTDTQYF
size: few; V: TRBV20-1; J: TRBJ2-3; D: -; DNA: TGCAGTGCTACTCGCAGCACAGATACGCAGTATTTT; CDR3: CSATRSTDTQYF
size: -; V: TRBV20-1; J: TRBJ1-4; D: -; DNA: TGCAGTGCTAGAGCCGTTTTACAGTCACCGGGGTTTAATGAAAAACTGTTTTTT; CDR3: CSARAVLQSPGFNEKLFF
size: -; V: TRBV18; J: TRBJ2-5; D: -; DNA: TGTGCCAGCTCACCACGTTACAGTAGCCAAGAGACCCAGTACTTC; CDR3: CASSPRYSSQETQYF
size: few; V: TRBV7-9; J: TRBJ2-3; D: -; DNA: TGTGCCAGCAGCTTAACTCTGAGCACAGATACGCAGTATTTT; CDR3: CASSLTLSTDTQYF
size: -; V: TRBV10-3; J: TRBJ1-5; D: TRBD1; DNA: TGTGCCATCGGCGGGACAGGGAGAGGCAATCAGCCCCAGCATTTT; CDR3: CAIGGTGRGNQPQHF
size: many; V: TRBV6-2/TRBV6-3; J: TRBJ2-5; D: TRBD2; DNA: TGTGCCAGCAGTTACGGTGGGACTAGCGGAGAGACCCAGTACTTC; CDR3: CASSYGGTSGETQYF
size: many; V: TRBV5-5; J: TRBJ1-1; D: -; DNA: TGTGCCAGCAGCTTGGTCGGGACTGAAGCTTTCTTT; CDR3: CASSLVGTEAFF
size: few; V: TRBV10-2; J: TRBJ2-5; D: -; DNA: TGCGCCAGCAGTGATCAGATCCAAGAGACCCAGTACTTC; CDR3: CASSDQIQETQYF
size: -; V: TRBV11-2; J: TRBJ1-6; D: -; DNA: TGTGCCAGCAGCTTAACAGGGAGGGAATCACCCCTCCACTTT; CDR3: CASSLTGRESPLHF
size: few; V: TRBV7-9; J: TRBJ2-3; D: TRBD2; DNA: TGTGCCAGCAGCCCTGGGACTAGCGGGGAAGATACGCAGTATTTT; CDR3: CASSPGTSGEDTQYF
size: -; V: TRBV20-1; J: TRBJ1-1; D: -; DNA: TGCAGTGCTAGAGACAACAGGAACACTGAAGCTTTCTTT; CDR3: CSARDNRNTEAFF
size: few; V: TRBV29-1; J: TRBJ2-3; D: -; DNA: TGCAGCGCAACCCCTGGGACTTCTAGCACAGATACGCAGTATTTT; CDR3: CSATPGTSSTDTQYF
size: few; V: TRBV5-4; J: TRBJ2-2; D: TRBD2; DNA: TGTGCCAGCAGCTTGGGGTCCGGGACTAGCGGCGAGCTGTTTTTT; CDR3: CASSLGSGTSGELFF
size: -; V: TRBV29-1; J: TRBJ1-1; D: TRBD1; DNA: TGCAGCGGGACAGGGGGCTCTGAAGCTTTCTTT; CDR3: CSGTGGSEAFF
size: many; V: TRBV6-5; J: TRBJ2-7; D: -; DNA: TGTGCCAGCAGCTCTACCGGGCCACCCCGAGGGCGGTACGAGCAGTACTTC; CDR3: CASSSTGPPRGRYEQYF
size: many; V: TRBV12-3/TRBV12-4; J: TRBJ1-5; D: -; DNA: TGTGCCAGCAGTCCGACCGGGAGGAATCAGCCCCAGCATTTT; CDR3: CASSPTGRNQPQHF
size: -; V: TRBV6-2/TRBV6-3; J: TRBJ2-1; D: TRBD2; DNA: TGTGCCAGCAGTCGCCGGACTAGCGGGAGTCTCTCCTCCTACAATGAGCAGTTCTTC; CDR3: CASSRRTSGSLSSYNEQFF
size: few; V: TRBV3-1; J: TRBJ2-7; D: -; DNA: TGTGCCAGCAGCGGGGACACCGGCTCCTACGAGCAGTACTTC; CDR3: CASSGDTGSYEQYF
size: -; V: TRBV4-3; J: TRBJ1-2; D: -; DNA: TGCGCCAGCAGCCAAGATAGGCGGCGGGTCCAAGGCTACACCTTC; CDR3: CASSQDRRRVQGYTF
size: many; V: TRBV18; J: TRBJ2-6; D: -; DNA: TGTGCCAGCTCACCAGCCCAGGGCTCTGGGGCCAACGTCCTGACTTTC; CDR3: CASSPAQGSGANVLTF
size: -; V: TRBV7-8; J: TRBJ2-3; D: TRBD2; DNA: TGTGCCAGCAGCATCACTAGCGGAGTCACAGATACGCAGTATTTT; CDR3: CASSITSGVTDTQYF
size: many; V: TRBV27; J: TRBJ1-2; D: TRBD1; DNA: TGTGCCAGCAGTTCCGGGACAGGTTCGAAAGGCTACACCTTC; CDR3: CASSSGTGSKGYTF
size: many; V: TRBV7-9; J: TRBJ2-3; D: TRBD2; DNA: TGTGCCAGCAGCCCGGGGGGGACAGATACGCAGTATTTT; CDR3: CASSPGGTDTQYF
size: many; V: TRBV6-2/TRBV6-3; J: TRBJ2-3; D: -; DNA: TGTGCCAGTTCTAGGGACGAAACAGATACGCAGTATTTT; CDR3: CASSRDETDTQYF
size: few; V: TRBV20-1; J: TRBJ2-1; D: -; DNA: TGCAGTGCTAGACGCGGGGCCGGCTCCTACAATGAGCAGTTCTTC; CDR3: CSARRGAGSYNEQFF
size: few; V: TRBV29-1; J: TRBJ2-3; D: -; DNA: TGCAGCGTCCTCAGGGAATTCCCAGATACGCAGTATTTT; CDR3: CSVLREFPDTQYF
size: -; V: TRBV7-9; J: TRBJ2-3; D: -; DNA: TGTGCCAGCAGCCGGGGGGCAGGGGAAAGGACAGATACGCAGTATTTT; CDR3: CASSRGAGERTDTQYF
size: many; V: TRBV2; J: TRBJ2-3; D: TRBD2; DNA: TGTGCCAGCAGCGTAGGAGCGGGAGGCGCAGATACGCAGTATTTT; CDR3: CASSVGAGGADTQYF
size: -; V: TRBV28; J: TRBJ2-7; D: -; DNA: TGTGCCAGCAGTTTCCCCTGGCGACTGACCTACGAGCAGTACTTC; CDR3: CASSFPWRLTYEQYF
size: -; V: TRBV20-1; J: TRBJ2-1; D: -; DNA: TGCAGTGCTCCCCGGGGTAGCGGAGTACACAATGAGCAGTTCTTC; CDR3: CSAPRGSGVHNEQFF
size: many; V: TRBV7-9; J: TRBJ1-4; D: -; DNA: TGTGCCAGCAGCTATGAAAAACTGTTTTTT; CDR3: CASSYEKLFF
size: -; V: TRBV19; J: TRBJ2-7; D: -; DNA: TGTGCCAGTAGTATTTGGGGGAATTACGAGCAGTACTTC; CDR3: CASSIWGNYEQYF
size: -; V: TRBV28; J: TRBJ2-3; D: TRBD2; DNA: TGTGCCAGCAGTTTATTTCGCGGGAGGCCAGATACGCAGTATTTT; CDR3: CASSLFRGRPDTQYF
size: few; V: TRBV12-5; J: TRBJ1-1; D: -; DNA: TGTGCTAGTGGTTTGGAGGGAGGGACTGAAGCTTTCTTT; CDR3: CASGLEGGTEAFF
size: -; V: TRBV7-2; J: TRBJ2-5; D: -; DNA: TGTGCCAGCAGCGAACCCGCGGGCACCCAGTACTTC; CDR3: CASSEPAGTQYF
size: -; V: TRBV14; J: TRBJ1-4; D: -; DNA: TGTGCCAGCAGCCAAGGTCTAAATGAAAAACTGTTTTTT; CDR3: CASSQGLNEKLFF
size: -; V: TRBV7-2; J: TRBJ2-3; D: -; DNA: TGTGCCAGCAGCTGGAGGGGAGAGATAACTAGCACAGATACGCAGTATTTT; CDR3: CASSWRGEITSTDTQYF
size: few; V: TRBV12-3/TRBV12-4; J: TRBJ2-4; D: TRBD1; DNA: TGTGCCAGCAGTGCGGGACAGGGGATGGGAAACCGGGCGTACTTC; CDR3: CASSAGQGMGNRAYF
size: many; V: TRBV18; J: TRBJ2-5; D: TRBD2; DNA: TGTGCCAGCTCACCACCCAAAGCGGGAAAGGGTAAAGAGACCCAGTACTTC; CDR3: CASSPPKAGKGKETQYF
size: few; V: TRBV7-9; J: TRBJ2-3; D: -; DNA: TGTGCCAGCAGCTCAAGTTCAGATACGCAGTATTTT; CDR3: CASSSSSDTQYF
size: few; V: TRBV15; J: TRBJ2-7; D: TRBD1; DNA: TGTGCCACCAGCAGAGGGCCCGGGACAGGGGGCGACGAGCAGTACTTC; CDR3: CATSRGPGTGGDEQYF
size: few; V: TRBV7-9; J: TRBJ1-3; D: -; DNA: TGTGCCAGCAGATCCGGTCCCGTTGGCTCTGGAAACACCATATATTTT; CDR3: CASRSGPVGSGNTIYF
size: -; V: TRBV2; J: TRBJ1-1; D: -; DNA: TGTGCCAGCAGGACCGGGTCAGGGAACACTGAAGCTTTCTTT; CDR3: CASRTGSGNTEAFF
size: -; V: TRBV20-1; J: TRBJ1-6; D: -; DNA: TGCAGTGCCCGCACTAAGACAGGCCTTAATTCACCCCTCCACTTT; CDR3: CSARTKTGLNSPLHF